This entry is about one T cell receptor (beta chain). Its antigen is unidentified. 60 Vbeta and 13 Jbeta primers were used in PCR. Measured with immunoSEQ multiplex PCR; TCRdb has only the in-frame clones, and not every one. There are about 90,000 clones in the sample; under 80% occur only once, and about 22% lies in the top ten. The CDR3 consists of 16 residues. The V end lost 3 bases, the J end lost 5 bases, and 19 bases lay between the germline ends. Germline-derived CDR1 and CDR2 are KGHSH and LQKENI. This specimen belongs to a study of cytomegalovirus exposure and HLA in healthy donors. On the study more broadly: There were fewer than 500 genotyped donors. Of these, 75% to 85% fell in the genetic ancestry cluster associated with self-reported Caucasian donors.

Study results and caveats: Several of the most significant clusters appeared, in a later analysis, to be linked to common viral pathogens. Exclusion as indistinguishable affected some V segments, including TRBV6-2 and TRBV6-3. The investigators catalogued 164 TCR beta chains as cytomegalovirus-associated.

This sequence joins TRBV18 and TRBJ2-5, with D possibly matching TRBD2 (5 bases). Source material: PBMCs. The sequence came from a man aged 25-45 years in good health and CMV-seropositive. CDR3 loop: CASSPLGGLKWETQYF. In nucleotides, the CDR3 is TGTGCCAGCTCACCCCTCGGAGGATTGAAGTGGGAGACCCAGTACTTC.